Presented here are 23 T cell receptor beta chains from one specimen sequenced in a study of blood T cell repertoires in COVID-19. Some clones are missing from TCRdb's copy, which holds only in-frame ones; the method was immunoSEQ multiplex PCR. The profile shows 350,000 to 450,000 clones, 70% to 90% of them singletons. The source material was PBMCs or T cells enriched from blood (not recorded which). The receptors stem from a young woman who had been exposed to COVID-19.

The genes are TRBV5-1 and TRBJ1-3, with D hard to call. V lost 0 bases to trimming and J lost 3 bases, with 7 bases between them. The germline CDR1 and CDR2 sequences are SGHRS and YFSETQ. This CDR3 spans 14 amino acids. The CDR3 loop is CASSLAGIGNTIYF. For the CDR3, the DNA is TGCGCCAGCAGCTTGGCGGGAATTGGAAACACCATATATTTT. Using reference TRBV5-1 and TRBJ1-3 for the parts outside the CDR3, the full variable domain is KAGVTQTPRYLIKTRGQQVTLSCSPISGHRSVSWYQQTPGQGLQFLFEYFSETQRNKGNFPGRFSGRQFSNSRSEMNVSTLELGDSALYLCASSLAGIGNTIYFGEGSWLTVV.

The chain recombines TRBV23-1 with TRBJ2-1; a weak D match, TRBD1 (5 bases). TRBV23-1 is an ORF, with its function uncertain. The length of the CDR3 is 18 residues. With 3 bases removed from V and 8 bases from J, the gap between germline ends came to 26 bases. CDR3 DNA: TGCGCCAGCAGTCAGCAACAGGCCTACCGGCGCATGGGGTATGAGCAGTTCTTC. Translating gives CASSQQQAYRRMGYEQFF.

The CDR3 sequence is CASSLGQRETQYF. CDR3 in DNA: TGTGCCAGCAGTTTAGGACAGAGAGAGACCCAGTACTTC. This chain links TRBV27 with TRBJ2-5; possibly TRBD1 for D (6 bases). Germline V gives CDR1 MNHEY, CDR2 SMNVEV (reference sequence). This CDR3 has 13 residues. V was pared by 2 bases and J by 4 bases, with 8 bases between.

This chain joins TRBV7-2 and TRBJ1-2; D possibly corresponds to TRBD1 (5 bases). This CDR3 comprises 16 residues. CDR1 is SGHTA and CDR2 is FQGNSA in the germline V gene. The V end was cut by 7 bases, the J end by 7 bases, with 25 bases between. The CDR3 nucleotides read TGTGCCAGCACTATTGCCCGTCGTGGGGTTCAGGGTGGCTACACCTTC. Amino acids: CASTIARRGVQGGYTF.

This chain joins TRBV27 and TRBJ1-2; D is perhaps TRBD1 (6 bases). V lost 6 bases to trimming and J lost 4 bases, with 15 bases between them. This CDR3 is 14 amino acids long. Germline values: CDR1 MNHEY, CDR2 SMNVEV (reference sequence). CDR3 DNA: TGTGCCAGCAGCCCCGACAGGCGGATCTATGGCTACACCTTC. Protein sequence: CASSPDRRIYGYTF.

V and J are TRBV28 and TRBJ2-5; TRBD1 is a possible D gene (6 bases). The CDR3 totals 13 residues. Germline-derived CDR1 and CDR2 are MDHEN and SYDVKM. The V gene lost 5 bases and the J gene lost 2 bases, with 9 bases spanning the gap. The CDR3 region has the DNA TGTGCCAGCAGTAGGGGGATACAAGAGACCCAGTACTTC. This encodes CASSRGIQETQYF.

The rearrangement joins TRBV15 to TRBJ2-2; 11 bases are shared with TRBD2. Germline lookup yields CDR1 LNHNV and CDR2 YYDKDF (reference sequence). J lost 3 bases, V lost 2 bases, and 5 bases had no gene match. The CDR3 contains 17 residues. The CDR3 DNA is TGTGCCACCAGCAGACTTACTAGCGGGGGATACACCGGGGAGCTGTTTTTT. It is translated as CATSRLTSGGYTGELFF.

The V and J genes are TRBV5-1 and TRBJ1-3, with no clear D. Germline V gives CDR1 SGHRS, CDR2 YFSETQ. V was cut by 0 bases and J by 1 base, with 11 bases left in between. The CDR3 extends over 16 amino acids. The CDR3 loop is CASSLDPGRSGNTIYF. CDR3 coding DNA: TGCGCCAGCAGCTTGGACCCCGGGAGGTCTGGAAACACCATATATTTT.

V is TRBV3-1 (or the pseudogene TRBV3-2) and J is TRBJ2-3; TRBD1 matches 11 bases. V shed 3 bases, J shed 0 bases, and the junction held 5 bases outside the gene matches. Germline V CDR1 and CDR2: LGHDT, YNNKEL (reference sequence). The CDR3 is 17 amino acids. The CDR3 spells CASSHRWTGGSTDTQYF. CDR3 coding DNA: TGTGCCAGCAGCCACAGGTGGACAGGGGGCAGCACAGATACGCAGTATTTT.

This clone was observed once. The rearrangement links TRBV4-2 to TRBJ2-1, with D possibly TRBD1 on 6 matching bases. Trimming removed 0 bases from V and 0 bases from J, with 6 bases in between. Germline V CDR1 and CDR2: LGHNA, YNFKEQ. This CDR3 is built from 15 residues. The CDR3 DNA reads TGTGCCAGCAGCCAAGACAGGGGCTCCTACAATGAGCAGTTCTTC. Its protein product is CASSQDRGSYNEQFF.

For the CDR3, the DNA is TGTGCCAGCAGCTTATTCGGACAGGGAGACCAAGAGACCCAGTACTTC. Protein product: CASSLFGQGDQETQYF. The chain carries TRBV7-8 and TRBJ2-5; 8 bases align to TRBD1. V was clipped by 2 bases and J by 0 bases; unmatched bases: 5. CDR1 is SGHVS, CDR2 FQNEAQ, per germline. There are 16 residues in the CDR3.

A note on this clone: Relative to the germline gene, one junction end is altered; a read error may explain this. The rearrangement uses TRBV7-7 and TRBJ2-1; 7 nucleotides align to TRBD1. Germline values: CDR1 SSHAT, CDR2 FNYEAQ (reference sequence). This CDR3 has 14 residues. CDR3 loop: CASSPSTGANEQFF. CDR3 sequence (DNA): TGTGCTAGCAGCCCAAGCACAGGGGCCAATGAGCAGTTCTTC.

The V gene is TRBV12-3 or TRBV12-4, the J gene TRBJ2-7; TRBD1 matches 8 bases. Losses at the gene ends were 6 bases for V and 6 bases for J; bases not matched to a gene: 7. This CDR3 has 13 amino acids. CDR3 nucleotides: TGTGCCAGCAGAAGCGTGGACAGGGTCGAGCAGTACTTC. It encodes CASRSVDRVEQYF.

The chain is built from TRBV4-1 and TRBJ1-2; D is possibly TRBD1 (6 bases). CDR1 and CDR2 from the germline V gene are MGHRA and YSYEKL. This CDR3 has 13 residues. Trimming pared 4 bases from V and 2 bases from J, leaving 8 bases between. CDR3 sequence (DNA): TGCGCCAGCAGCCCCGGACAGAACTATGGCTACACCTTC. Its translation is CASSPGQNYGYTF.

The V and J genes are TRBV27 and TRBJ1-3, with 7 bases matching TRBD1. V lost 6 bases, J lost 0 bases, and 5 bases stayed unmatched. Germline CDR1 is MNHEY and CDR2 is SMNVEV (reference sequence). The CDR3 has 15 amino acids. The CDR3 protein is CASSQGVSSGNTIYF. The CDR3 coding sequence is TGTGCCAGCAGCCAGGGGGTTAGCTCTGGAAACACCATATATTTT.

This chain connects TRBV10-2 to TRBJ1-4; 7 bases are a match to TRBD1. The CDR3 extends over 14 amino acids. Losses at the gene ends were 5 bases for V and 8 bases for J; bases not matched to a gene: 8. The germline V gene encodes CDR1 WSHSY and CDR2 SAAADI. CDR3 region: CASSRQGSEEKLFF. CDR3 sequence (DNA): TGCGCCAGCAGTAGACAGGGAAGTGAAGAAAAACTGTTTTTT.

The V gene is TRBV11-3, the J gene TRBJ1-4, with a possible D match to TRBD1 (5 bases). The CDR3 spans 13 residues. The germline gives CDR1 SGHNT, CDR2 YENEEA. In DNA, the CDR3 is TGTCCCCCAATTGACAGCCGGAATGAAAAACTGTTTTTT. Translating it yields CPPIDSRNEKLFF.

This sequence joins TRBV3-1 (or the pseudogene TRBV3-2) and TRBJ2-1, with TRBD1 matching over 7 bases. In germline, CDR1 is LGHDT, CDR2 YNNKEL (reference sequence). CDR3 length equals 14 residues. With V trimmed by 9 bases and J by 5 bases, 10 bases remained unmatched. The CDR3 region has the DNA TGTGCCAGTACAGGGGAATACCGTAACAATGAGCAGTTCTTC. This encodes CASTGEYRNNEQFF.

The J gene is TRBJ2-1, the V gene TRBV19; 14 nucleotides align to TRBD2. CDR3 size: 16 residues. Trimming took 4 bases from V and 3 from J; bases not matched to a gene: 2. Germline V gives CDR1 LNHDA, CDR2 SQIVND (reference sequence). The CDR3 is CASSTGTSGSYNEQFF. The CDR3 DNA is TGTGCCAGTAGTACCGGGACTAGCGGGAGCTACAATGAGCAGTTCTTC.

The chain has TRBV3-1 (or the pseudogene TRBV3-2) and TRBJ2-1, with 9 bases identical to TRBD2. The CDR3 length is 16 residues. CDR1 is LGHDT and CDR2 is YNNKEL in the germline V gene (reference sequence). After removal of 3 bases from V and 10 bases from J, the junction contained 13 bases not matched to a gene. CDR3 loop: CASSHGLAGVSGEQFF. Here the CDR3 DNA reads TGTGCCAGCAGCCACGGTTTAGCGGGAGTTTCGGGGGAGCAGTTCTTC.

This clone was seen more than once but under ten times. This chain uses TRBV18 with TRBJ1-3, with D perhaps matching TRBD1 (5 bases). Germline V gene lookup returns CDR1 KGHSH and CDR2 LQKENI. Trimming shortened V by 4 bases and J by 0 bases, and 13 bases separated the two germline ends. The CDR3 contains 16 residues. The DNA for the CDR3 is TGTGCCAGCTCACAACGGACCGACAGCTCTGGAAACACCATATATTTT. It specifies CASSQRTDSSGNTIYF.

V usage is TRBV6-5 and J usage is TRBJ2-7, with TRBD1 matching over 9 bases. J gave up 3 bases and V 3 bases, and 6 bases lay outside the gene matches. From germline, CDR1 is MNHEY and CDR2 SVGAGI. This CDR3 region has 15 residues. In DNA, the CDR3 is TGTGCCAGCAGTTATAGGGGACAGGGATACTACGAGCAGTACTTC. This codes for CASSYRGQGYYEQYF.

The table lists this clone with a count of one. The chain combines TRBV4-1 with TRBJ1-2; D possibly corresponds to TRBD1 (6 bases). Trimming stripped 2 bases from V and 0 bases from J, with 13 bases between. Germline CDR1 reads MGHRA; CDR2 reads YSYEKL. The CDR3 runs 16 residues. The CDR3, as DNA: TGCGCCAGCAGCCAAACTACAGGGACGACTAACTATGGCTACACCTTC. This codes for CASSQTTGTTNYGYTF.